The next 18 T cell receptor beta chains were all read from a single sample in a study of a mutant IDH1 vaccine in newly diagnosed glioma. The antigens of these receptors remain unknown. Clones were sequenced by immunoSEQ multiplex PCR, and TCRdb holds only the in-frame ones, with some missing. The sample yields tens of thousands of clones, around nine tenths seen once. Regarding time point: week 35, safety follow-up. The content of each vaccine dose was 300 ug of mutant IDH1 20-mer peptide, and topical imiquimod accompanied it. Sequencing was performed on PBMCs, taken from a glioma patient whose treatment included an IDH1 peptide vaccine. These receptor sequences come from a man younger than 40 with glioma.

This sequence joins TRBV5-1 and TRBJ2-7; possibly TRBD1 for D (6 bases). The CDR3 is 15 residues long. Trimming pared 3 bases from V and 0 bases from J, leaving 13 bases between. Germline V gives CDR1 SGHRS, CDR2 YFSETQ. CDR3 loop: CASSYTGPHSYEQYF. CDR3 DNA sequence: TGCGCCAGCAGCTATACAGGGCCCCACTCCTACGAGCAGTACTTC.

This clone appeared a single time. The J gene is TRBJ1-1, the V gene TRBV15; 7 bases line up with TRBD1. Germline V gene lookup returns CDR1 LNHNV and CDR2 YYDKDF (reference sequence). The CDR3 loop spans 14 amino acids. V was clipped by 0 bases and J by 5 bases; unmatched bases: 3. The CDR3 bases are TGTGCCACCAGCAGAGAAGGGGGCACGACTGAAGCTTTCTTT. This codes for CATSREGGTTEAFF.

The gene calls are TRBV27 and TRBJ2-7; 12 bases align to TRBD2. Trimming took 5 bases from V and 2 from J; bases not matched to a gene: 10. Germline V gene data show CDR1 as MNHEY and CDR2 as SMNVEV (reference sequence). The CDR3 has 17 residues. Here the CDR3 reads CASSPYSSGRGTYEQYF. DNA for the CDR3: TGTGCCAGCAGTCCCTATTCTAGCGGGAGGGGTACCTACGAGCAGTACTTC.

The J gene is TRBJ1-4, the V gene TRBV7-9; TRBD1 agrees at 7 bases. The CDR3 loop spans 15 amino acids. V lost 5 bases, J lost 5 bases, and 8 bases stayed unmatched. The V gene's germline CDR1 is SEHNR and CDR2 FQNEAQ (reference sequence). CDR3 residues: CASSPTGLGNEKLFF. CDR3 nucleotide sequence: TGTGCCAGCAGCCCGACAGGGTTAGGGAATGAAAAACTGTTTTTT.

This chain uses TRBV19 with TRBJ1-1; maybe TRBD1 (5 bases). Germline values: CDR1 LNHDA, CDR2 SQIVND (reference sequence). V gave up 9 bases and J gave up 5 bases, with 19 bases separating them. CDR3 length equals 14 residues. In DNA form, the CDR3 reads TGTGCCAGCAAGTCAACAATCCGGGGGACTGAAGCTTTCTTT. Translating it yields CASKSTIRGTEAFF.

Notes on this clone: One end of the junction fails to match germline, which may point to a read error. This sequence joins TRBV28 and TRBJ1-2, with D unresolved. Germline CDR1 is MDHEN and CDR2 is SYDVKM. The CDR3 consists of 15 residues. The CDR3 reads CASSLAGLGNYGYTF. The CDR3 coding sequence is TGTGCCAGCAGTTTGGCGGGGTTGGGGAACTACGGCTACACCTTC.

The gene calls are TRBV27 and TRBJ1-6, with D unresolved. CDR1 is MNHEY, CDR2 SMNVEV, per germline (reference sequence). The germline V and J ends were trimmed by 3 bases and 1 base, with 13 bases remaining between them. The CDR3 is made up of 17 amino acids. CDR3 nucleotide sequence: TGTGCCAGCAGTTTGGTGGGGAGTTCGTCCTATAATTCACCCCTCCACTTT. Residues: CASSLVGSSSYNSPLHF.

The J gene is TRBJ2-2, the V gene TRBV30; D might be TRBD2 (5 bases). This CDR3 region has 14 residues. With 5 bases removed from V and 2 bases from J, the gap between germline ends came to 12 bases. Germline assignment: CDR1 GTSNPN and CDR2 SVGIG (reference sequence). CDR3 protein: CAWRRLANTGELFF. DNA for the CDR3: TGTGCCTGGCGGAGGCTAGCCAACACCGGGGAGCTGTTTTTT.

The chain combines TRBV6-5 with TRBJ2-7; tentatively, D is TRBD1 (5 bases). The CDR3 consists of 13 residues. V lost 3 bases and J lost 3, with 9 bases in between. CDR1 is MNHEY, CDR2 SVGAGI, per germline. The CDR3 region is CASSYRQGYEQYF. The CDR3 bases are TGTGCCAGCAGTTATAGGCAGGGCTACGAGCAGTACTTC.

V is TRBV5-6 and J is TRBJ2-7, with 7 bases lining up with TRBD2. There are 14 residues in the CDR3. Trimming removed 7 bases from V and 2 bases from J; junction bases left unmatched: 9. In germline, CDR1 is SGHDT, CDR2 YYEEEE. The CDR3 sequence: CASVRTRGAYEQYF. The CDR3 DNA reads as TGTGCCAGCGTCCGGACCCGGGGGGCCTACGAGCAGTACTTC.

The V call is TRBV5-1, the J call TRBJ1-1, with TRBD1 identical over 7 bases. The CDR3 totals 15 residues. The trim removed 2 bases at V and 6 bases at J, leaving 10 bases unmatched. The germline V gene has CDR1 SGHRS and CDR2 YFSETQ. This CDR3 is CASSFSTGMMSEAFF. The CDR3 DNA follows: TGCGCCAGCAGCTTTTCGACAGGGATGATGTCTGAAGCTTTCTTT. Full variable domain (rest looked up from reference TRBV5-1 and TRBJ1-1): KAGVTQTPRYLIKTRGQQVTLSCSPISGHRSVSWYQQTPGQGLQFLFEYFSETQRNKGNFPGRFSGRQFSNSRSEMNVSTLELGDSALYLCASSFSTGMMSEAFFGQGTRLTVV.

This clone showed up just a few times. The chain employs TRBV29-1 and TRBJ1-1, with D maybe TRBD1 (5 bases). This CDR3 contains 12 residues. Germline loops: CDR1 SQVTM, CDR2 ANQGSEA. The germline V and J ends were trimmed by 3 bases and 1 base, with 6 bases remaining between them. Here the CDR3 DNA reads TGCAGCGTTGATGGGGGGAACACTGAAGCTTTCTTT. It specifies CSVDGGNTEAFF.

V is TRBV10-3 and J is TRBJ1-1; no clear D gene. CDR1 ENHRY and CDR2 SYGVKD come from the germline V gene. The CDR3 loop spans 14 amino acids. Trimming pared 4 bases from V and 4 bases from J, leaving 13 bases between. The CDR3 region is CAISGGVRGTEAFF. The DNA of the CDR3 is TGTGCCATCAGTGGGGGAGTCCGGGGCACTGAAGCTTTCTTT.

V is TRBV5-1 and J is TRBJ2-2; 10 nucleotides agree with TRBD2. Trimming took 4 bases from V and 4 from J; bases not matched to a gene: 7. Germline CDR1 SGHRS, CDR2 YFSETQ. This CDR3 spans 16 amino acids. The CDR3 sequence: CASSPLAGVGTGELFF. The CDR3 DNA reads TGCGCCAGCAGCCCTCTAGCGGGAGTAGGCACCGGGGAGCTGTTTTTT. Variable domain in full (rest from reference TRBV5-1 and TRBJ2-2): KAGVTQTPRYLIKTRGQQVTLSCSPISGHRSVSWYQQTPGQGLQFLFEYFSETQRNKGNFPGRFSGRQFSNSRSEMNVSTLELGDSALYLCASSPLAGVGTGELFFGEGSRLTVL.

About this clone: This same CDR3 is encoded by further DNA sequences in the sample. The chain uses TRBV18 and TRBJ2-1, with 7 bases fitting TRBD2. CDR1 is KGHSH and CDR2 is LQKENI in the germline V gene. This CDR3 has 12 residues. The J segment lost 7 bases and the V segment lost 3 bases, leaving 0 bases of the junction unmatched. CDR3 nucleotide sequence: TGTGCCAGCTCACCGGGGGGGAATGAGCAGTTCTTC. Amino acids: CASSPGGNEQFF.

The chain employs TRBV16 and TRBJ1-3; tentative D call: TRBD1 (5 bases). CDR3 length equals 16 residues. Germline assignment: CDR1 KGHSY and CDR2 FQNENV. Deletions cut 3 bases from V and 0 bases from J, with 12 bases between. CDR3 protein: CASSHPGRNSGNTIYF. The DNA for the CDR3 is TGTGCCAGCAGCCATCCGGGACGGAACTCTGGAAACACCATATATTTT.

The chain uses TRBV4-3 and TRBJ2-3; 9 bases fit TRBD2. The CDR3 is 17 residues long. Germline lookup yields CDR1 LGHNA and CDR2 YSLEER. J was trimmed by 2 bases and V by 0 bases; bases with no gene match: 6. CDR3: CASSQDPLAGTTDTQYF. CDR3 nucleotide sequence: TGCGCCAGCAGCCAAGATCCGCTAGCGGGGACCACAGATACGCAGTATTTT.

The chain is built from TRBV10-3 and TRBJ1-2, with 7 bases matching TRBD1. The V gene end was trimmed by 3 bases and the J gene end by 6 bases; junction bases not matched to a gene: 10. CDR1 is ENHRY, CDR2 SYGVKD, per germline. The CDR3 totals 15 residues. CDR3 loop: CAISDSQGEEDGYTF. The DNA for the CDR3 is TGTGCCATCAGTGACTCGCAGGGGGAGGAAGATGGCTACACCTTC.